Listed here are 17 T cell receptor beta chains from one sample, sequenced in a study of OX40 agonist ivuxolimab in advanced cancers. Measured with immunoSEQ multiplex PCR; TCRdb has only the in-frame clones, and not every one. The table records some 70,000 clones, around 81% of them present only once. The source was CD4+ or CD8+ T cells sorted from blood, collected in a trial of the OX40 agonist ivuxolimab. The receptors were sampled from an adult with an advanced solid tumor such as melanoma, head and neck, liver or kidney cancer.

This clone was recorded once. The V and J genes are TRBV19 and TRBJ2-2, with D perhaps matching TRBD1 (5 bases). CDR3 length: 15 amino acids. Germline loops: CDR1 LNHDA, CDR2 SQIVND (reference sequence). V was trimmed by 6 bases and J by 1 base, leaving 12 bases between them. CDR3 residues: CASRERTGNTGELFF. The CDR3, as DNA: TGTGCCAGTAGGGAACGTACAGGGAACACCGGGGAGCTGTTTTTT.

The CDR3 here is CASSLSETQYF. Written as DNA, the CDR3 is TGTGCCAGCAGCTTATCCGAGACCCAGTACTTC. This chain connects TRBV7-8 to TRBJ2-5, with D unresolved. Germline V gene lookup returns CDR1 SGHVS and CDR2 FQNEAQ. The length of the CDR3 is 11 residues. The V gene lost 2 bases and the J gene lost 5 bases, with 3 bases spanning the gap.

The CDR3 DNA is TGTGCCAGCAGCTTAGGACAGTACGGGAACACTGAAGCTTTCTTT. It specifies CASSLGQYGNTEAFF. The rearrangement links TRBV7-9 to TRBJ1-1, with D possibly being TRBD1 (5 bases). Germline V CDR1 and CDR2: SEHNR, FQNEAQ (reference sequence). With 1 base removed from V and 1 base from J, the gap between germline ends came to 10 bases. This CDR3 comprises 15 residues.

The chain carries TRBV10-1 and TRBJ2-3; the D is unclear. This CDR3 is built from 14 residues. Germline CDR1 and CDR2: WNHNN and SYGVQD (reference sequence). The V gene lost 5 bases and the J gene lost 0 bases, with 9 bases spanning the gap. CDR3 residues: CASSRATSTDTQYF. The CDR3, as DNA: TGCGCCAGCAGTAGGGCCACTAGCACAGATACGCAGTATTTT.

The J gene is TRBJ2-1, the V gene TRBV5-1, with 8 nucleotides matching TRBD1. V lost 3 bases and J lost 3; bases outside the gene matches: 5. Germline V gives CDR1 SGHRS, CDR2 YFSETQ. The CDR3 covers 15 residues. The CDR3 here is CASSSQGAGYNEQFF. CDR3 bases: TGCGCCAGCAGCTCCCAGGGGGCCGGCTACAATGAGCAGTTCTTC.

The rearrangement links TRBV5-1 to TRBJ2-3; TRBD2 matches at 8 bases. This CDR3 has 18 amino acids. Germline V lookup: CDR1 SGHRS, CDR2 YFSETQ. With V trimmed by 4 bases and J by 4 bases, 17 bases remained unmatched. DNA of the CDR3: TGCGCCAGCAGCCGTTTTTCCCAGCGGGAGCCTCTCGCAGATACGCAGTATTTT. Its translation is CASSRFSQREPLADTQYF.

To note about this clone: The junction shows a germline mismatch at one end, possibly a read error. The rearrangement joins TRBV7-9 to TRBJ2-2, with 7 bases fitting TRBD2. The CDR3 is made up of 16 amino acids. Germline CDR1 and CDR2: SEHNR and FQNEAQ (reference sequence). As DNA, the CDR3 is TGCGCCAGCAGCCAAGATCGAGCGGGAAGTACCGGGGAGCTGTTTTTT. Its protein is CASSQDRAGSTGELFF.

This clone was picked up one time. The rearrangement links TRBV5-4 to TRBJ2-1, with a tentative D call TRBD1 (7 bases). This CDR3 region has 14 residues. The V and J ends lost 0 bases and 6 bases respectively, with 10 bases between them. From germline, CDR1 is SGHNT and CDR2 YYREEE (reference sequence). The CDR3 here is CASSLDQGGNEQFF. The CDR3 region has the DNA TGTGCCAGCAGCTTGGATCAGGGGGGCAATGAGCAGTTCTTC.

The rearrangement joins TRBV9 to TRBJ1-2; tentative D call: TRBD1 (5 bases). CDR3 length: 16 residues. Germline V gene data show CDR1 as SGDLS and CDR2 as YYNGEE. Between the trimmed V and J ends, which lost 0 bases and 4 bases, there was a span of 16 bases. CDR3 DNA sequence: TGTGCCAGCAGCGTAGCCCCGCAGGGCCCAACCTATGGCTACACCTTC. Translated: CASSVAPQGPTYGYTF. The complete variable domain, with remaining parts taken from reference TRBV9 and TRBJ1-2, reads DSGVTQTPKHLITATGQRVTLRCSPRSGDLSVYWYQQSLDQGLQFLIQYYNGEERAKGNILERFSAQQFPDLHSELNLSSLELGDSALYFCASSVAPQGPTYGYTFGSGTRLTVV.

This clone was seen a single time. The chain links TRBV7-6 to TRBJ2-2; either TRBD1 or TRBD2 may fit D (5 bases each). The CDR3 runs 14 residues. CDR1 is SGHVS and CDR2 is FNYEAQ in the germline V gene. V lost 5 bases and J lost 3, with 10 bases in between. CDR3 sequence reads: CASSPGTYTGELFF. The CDR3, as DNA: TGTGCCAGCAGCCCGGGGACCTACACCGGGGAGCTGTTTTTT.

The genes are TRBV19 and TRBJ2-3; TRBD1 or TRBD2 may be the D gene (5 bases each). The CDR3 is 16 amino acids. V was pared by 3 bases and J by 3 bases, with 16 bases between. Germline lookup yields CDR1 LNHDA and CDR2 SQIVND (reference sequence). CDR3 DNA: TGTGCCAGTAGTATCTCGGGGCGAGAGGGGACAGATACGCAGTATTTT. It yields the protein CASSISGREGTDTQYF.

This clone was counted a single time. This chain links TRBV7-8 with TRBJ2-1; maybe TRBD1 (5 bases). The CDR3 contains 13 residues. Trimming took 4 bases from V and 9 from J, leaving 13 bases between them. From germline, CDR1 is SGHVS and CDR2 FQNEAQ. This chain's CDR3 is CASSSRDRSEQFF. The DNA for the CDR3 is TGTGCCAGCAGCTCCAGGGATCGCAGTGAGCAGTTCTTC. The full variable domain, its missing parts supplied by reference TRBV7-8 and TRBJ2-1, is GAGVSQSPRYKVAKRGQDVALRCDPISGHVSLFWYQQALGQGPEFLTYFQNEAQLDKSGLPSDRFFAERPEGSVSTLKIQRTQQEDSAVYLCASSSRDRSEQFFGPGTRLTVL.

This clone was observed a few times. The sample has other DNA sequences that encode this CDR3 too. The V call is TRBV7-2, the J call TRBJ2-1; TRBD2 matches 10 bases. V was pared by 5 bases and J by 1 base, with 5 bases of the junction left unmatched. Germline lookup yields CDR1 SGHTA and CDR2 FQGNSA. The CDR3 extends over 16 amino acids. Written as DNA, the CDR3 is TGTGCCAGCAGCCCCCCTAGCGGGGGTTCCTACAATGAGCAGTTCTTC. Translation gives CASSPPSGGSYNEQFF.

This chain connects TRBV5-1 to TRBJ2-3, with 7 bases identical to TRBD1. V gave up 0 bases and J gave up 1 base; unmatched junction bases: 5. Per the germline V gene, CDR1 is SGHRS and CDR2 is YFSETQ. The CDR3 has 16 amino acids. As DNA, the CDR3 is TGCGCCAGCAGCTTGGGCCTGACAGGGCGCACAGATACGCAGTATTTT. This sequence encodes CASSLGLTGRTDTQYF.

J is TRBJ2-3 and V is TRBV18; TRBD1 agrees at 8 bases. The CDR3 has 17 amino acids. The germline gives CDR1 KGHSH, CDR2 LQKENI. J was trimmed by 0 bases and V by 2 bases; bases with no gene match: 7. CDR3 loop: CASSPTRQGTSTDTQYF. The CDR3 nucleotides are TGTGCCAGCTCACCAACGAGACAGGGGACGAGCACAGATACGCAGTATTTT.

The chain is built from TRBV5-1 and TRBJ2-5, with 12 bases lining up with TRBD1. V gave up 3 bases and J gave up 5 bases; unmatched junction bases: 2. The germline V gene has CDR1 SGHRS and CDR2 YFSETQ. This CDR3 is built from 14 residues. The CDR3 sequence: CASSSGTGGETQYF. The CDR3 DNA follows: TGCGCCAGCAGCTCCGGGACAGGGGGCGAGACCCAGTACTTC.

This clone was picked up a small number of times. This chain connects TRBV2 to TRBJ1-5, with unresolved D. Trimming shortened V by 3 bases and J by 6 bases, and 6 bases separated the two germline ends. The V gene's germline CDR1 is SNHLY and CDR2 FYNNEI. The CDR3 sequence is 12 residues long. The CDR3, as DNA: TGTGCCAGCAGTGAGGGCGTTCAGCCCCAGCATTTT. Translation: CASSEGVQPQHF.